This TCR beta chain was sequenced in a study of blood T cell repertoires in COVID-19. Study context: T cells, B-cell-depleted T cells, or PBMCs provided the cDNA or gDNA that served as material.

The table came from immunoSEQ multiplex PCR; TCRdb's copy has only in-frame clones and leaves some out. The sample carries tens of thousands of clones, about 92% recorded once. Trimming shortened V by 5 bases and J by 1 base, and 14 bases separated the two germline ends. The germline CDR1 and CDR2 sequences are SGHVS and FNYEAQ. CDR3 size: 16 residues. This chain joins TRBV7-6 and TRBJ2-2; D gene uncertain. The source material was peripheral blood. The sequence was obtained from a man aged 70-80 years with acute or convalescent COVID-19. Written as DNA, the CDR3 is TGTGCCAGCAGCCCCCTAGGTGGTCAGAACACCGGGGAGCTGTTTTTT. It translates to CASSPLGGQNTGELFF.